This TCR beta chain was captured by sequencing in a study of blood T cell repertoires in COVID-19. In the study overall: Researchers got acute and convalescent COVID-19 samples from the United States, Italy and Spain. Sources were T cells, B-cell-depleted T cells, or PBMCs; the material itself was cDNA or gDNA.

The Seattle patients, enrolled during active infection, were followed longitudinally. In the original processing: The assay estimated nucleated cells by amplifying reference gene primers. The protocol was immunoSEQ multiplex PCR, while the TCRdb copy is restricted to in-frame clones and leaves out a portion. Clone size and V and J calls were adopted from that table, with D and trimming inferred from the DNA. The sample carries 300,000 to 400,000 clones, approximately 90% recorded once. The source of this sequence is a woman aged 30 to 39 with COVID-19, enrolled during active disease. The sample consisted of peripheral blood.

The CDR3 protein is CASSLSSGDYGYTF. CDR3 nucleotide sequence: TGTGCCAGCAGCTTGTCCTCGGGGGACTATGGCTACACCTTC. The chain is built from TRBV5-5 and TRBJ1-2; the D gene is possibly TRBD1 (5 bases). The CDR3 extends over 14 amino acids. V was cut by 1 base and J by 3 bases, with 10 bases left in between. The germline V gene has CDR1 SGHKS and CDR2 YYEKEE (reference sequence).